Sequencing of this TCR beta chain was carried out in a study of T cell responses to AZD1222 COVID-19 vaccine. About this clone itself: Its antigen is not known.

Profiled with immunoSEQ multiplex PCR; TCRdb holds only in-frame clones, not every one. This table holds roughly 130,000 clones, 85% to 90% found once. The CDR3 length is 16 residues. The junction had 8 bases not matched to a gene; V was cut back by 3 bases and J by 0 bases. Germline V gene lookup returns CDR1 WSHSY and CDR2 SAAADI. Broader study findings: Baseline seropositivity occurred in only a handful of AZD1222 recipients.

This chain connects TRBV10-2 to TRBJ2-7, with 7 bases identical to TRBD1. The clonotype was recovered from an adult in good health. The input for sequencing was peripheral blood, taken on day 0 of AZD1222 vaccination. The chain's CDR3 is CASSDFQGVLSYEQYF. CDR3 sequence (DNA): TGCGCCAGCAGTGACTTCCAGGGGGTCCTCTCCTACGAGCAGTACTTC.